Listed here are 20 T cell receptor beta chains from one sample, sequenced in a study of blood T cells in healthy people across ages. A J-beta primer mix and a sample-barcoded 5' primer were used in a second PCR of about 7 to 12 cycles. Each CDR3 protein is one row after TCRdb ran MiXCR on the 5' RACE reads. The sample has about 700,000 distinct CDR3 sequences; about 32% are singletons. Specimen: blood. The receptor source for this set is a woman older than 75 in good health.

As regards this clonotype: The junction departs from the called germline gene at one end, perhaps through a read error. J is TRBJ2-5 and V is TRBV7-2; the D gene could be TRBD1 or TRBD2 (5 bases each). The J call may be mistaken, given a closer DNA end match to TRBJ2-7. CDR1 SGHTA and CDR2 FQGNSA come from the germline V gene. The CDR3 extends over 17 amino acids. This CDR3 reads CANSLEAIKWGTYEQYF. The CDR3 DNA reads TGTGCCAACAGCTTAGAGGCGATAAAATGGGGGACCTACGAGCAGTACTTC.

This clonotype was observed at least ten times. This chain connects TRBV7-9 to TRBJ2-6; no clear D. Trimming took 3 bases from V and 4 from J, leaving 10 bases between them. CDR1 and CDR2 from the germline V gene are SEHNR and FQNEAQ (reference sequence). The CDR3 is 15 residues long. CDR3 region: CASSLVSAGANVLTF. CDR3 coding DNA: TGTGCCAGCAGCTTGGTATCAGCCGGGGCCAACGTCCTGACTTTC.

This clonotype has a count of ten or more. The DNA of the CDR3 is TGTGCCAGCTCACCACCGGTCGGGGACAATGAGCAGTTCTTC. Amino acid sequence: CASSPPVGDNEQFF. The chain joins TRBV18 to TRBJ2-1, with a weak D call TRBD2 (5 bases). The CDR3 length is 14 residues. Looked up from germline, CDR1 is KGHSH and CDR2 is LQKENI. V lost 0 bases, J lost 5 bases, and 8 bases lay in between.

The chain couples TRBV7-2 to TRBJ2-1, with D possibly being TRBD2 (6 bases). V lost 4 bases and J lost 9, with 13 bases in between. This CDR3 spans 13 amino acids. CDR1 is SGHTA and CDR2 is FQGNSA in the germline V gene. The CDR3 DNA sequence: TGTGCCAGCAGCTCCCCCGGGAGTGGTGAGCAGTTCTTC. Residues: CASSSPGSGEQFF.

This clonotype appeared many times. CDR3 residues: CAWARDRGTKLFF. Written as DNA, the CDR3 is TGTGCCTGGGCCCGGGACAGGGGGACAAAACTGTTTTTT. The chain couples TRBV30 to TRBJ1-4, with 11 bases identical to TRBD1. This CDR3 contains 13 residues. V lost 5 bases, J lost 10 bases, and 6 bases stayed unmatched. From germline, CDR1 is GTSNPN and CDR2 SVGIG (reference sequence).

With regard to this clonotype: A read error may produce the germline difference seen at one junction end. This chain connects TRBV28 to TRBJ1-2, with D maybe TRBD1 (5 bases). The CDR3 extends over 14 amino acids. CDR1 MDHEN and CDR2 SYDVKM come from the germline V gene. The chain's CDR3 is CASSTTGGDYSYTF. The CDR3, as DNA: TGTGCCAGCAGTACTACCGGGGGTGACTATAGCTACACCTTC.

This clonotype was picked up many times. The genes are TRBV20-1 and TRBJ1-2; possibly TRBD1 for D (5 bases). The CDR3 runs to 13 residues. From germline, CDR1 is DFQATT and CDR2 SNEGSKA (reference sequence). Trimming took off 2 bases at V and 5 bases at J, with 12 bases between the two ends. In DNA form, the CDR3 reads TGCAGTGCTAGAATCCCGGGGGGATATGGCTACACCTTC. Its translation: CSARIPGGYGYTF.

As regards this clonotype: This clone may be a read error of a much larger clone one base away. The J gene is TRBJ2-7, the V gene TRBV20-1; D is perhaps TRBD1 or TRBD2 (5 bases each). The CDR3 runs 15 residues. Germline assignment: CDR1 DFQATT and CDR2 SNEGSKA (reference sequence). V lost 3 bases to trimming and J lost 12 bases, with 27 bases between them. The CDR3 sequence: CSARGRDPAQETRYF. CDR3 DNA sequence: TGCAGTGCTAGGGGCCGGGACCCTGCCCAAGAGACCCGGTACTTC.

This clonotype was detected only a few times. J is TRBJ2-3 and V is TRBV28; 8 nucleotides agree with TRBD2. CDR1 and CDR2 from the germline V gene are MDHEN and SYDVKM. J lost 7 bases, V lost 2 bases, and 11 bases had no gene match. This CDR3 spans 16 amino acids. CDR3 in amino acids: CASSLAGGGTSNTQYF. CDR3 nucleotide sequence: TGTGCCAGCAGTTTAGCGGGGGGCGGGACATCAAATACGCAGTATTTT.

The genes are TRBV7-6 and TRBJ2-3; 9 bases line up with TRBD2. The CDR3 runs 17 residues. J was trimmed by 0 bases and V by 2 bases; bases with no gene match: 6. Per germline, CDR1 SGHVS and CDR2 FNYEAQ. This CDR3 is CASSLLAGRASTDTQYF. CDR3 nucleotides: TGTGCCAGCAGCTTACTAGCGGGGCGTGCTAGCACAGATACGCAGTATTTT.

The CDR3 here is CAWDPGPPSYEQYF. In DNA form, the CDR3 reads TGTGCCTGGGATCCGGGACCACCCTCCTACGAGCAGTACTTC. J is TRBJ2-7 and V is TRBV30; D is tentatively TRBD1 or TRBD2 (5 bases each). The CDR3 contains 14 residues. V was shortened by 5 bases and J by 0 bases, with 14 bases between the two germline ends. Germline loops: CDR1 GTSNPN, CDR2 SVGIG (reference sequence).

The chain has TRBV14 and TRBJ1-2, with a weak D call TRBD1 (6 bases). Germline lookup yields CDR1 SGHDN and CDR2 FVKESK. Trimming took off 3 bases at V and 8 bases at J, with 19 bases between the two ends. The CDR3 runs to 15 residues. The CDR3 here is CASSHEPTGSMGYTF. CDR3 nucleotide sequence: TGTGCCAGCAGCCATGAACCGACAGGATCCATGGGCTACACCTTC.

This clonotype appeared many times. V and J are TRBV27 and TRBJ2-7; D is possibly TRBD1 (6 bases). Trimming stripped 6 bases from V and 0 bases from J, with 12 bases between. CDR3 length equals 14 residues. Germline V gene data show CDR1 as MNHEY and CDR2 as SMNVEV (reference sequence). CDR3 DNA sequence: TGTGCCAGCAGAGACAGCAGGGGCTCCTACGAGCAGTACTTC. It translates to CASRDSRGSYEQYF.

This clonotype was observed a single time. A read error may be the cause here, since a much bigger clone is one base away. Written as DNA, the CDR3 is TGTGCCAGCAGCGCCGAAGGGGGCTGGACTTGGTACGAGCAGTACTTC. The encoded protein is CASSAEGGWTWYEQYF. The V and J genes are TRBV5-5 and TRBJ2-5, with TRBD1 matching over 7 bases. The last part of the DNA fits TRBJ2-7 better; the J call may be wrong. In germline, CDR1 is SGHKS, CDR2 YYEKEE (reference sequence). The length of the CDR3 is 16 residues.

As regards this clonotype: This may arise from a read error, as a much more abundant clone is one base away. The V gene is TRBV7-6, the J gene TRBJ1-2; perhaps TRBD1 as D (6 bases). Germline-derived CDR1 and CDR2 are SGHVS and FNYEAQ. CDR3 length equals 15 residues. V shed 4 bases and J shed 4 bases, with 16 bases lying between them. The DNA of the CDR3 is TGTGCCAGCAGCTCCGAGGCGACACAGGGCTATGGCTACACCTTC. It yields the protein CASSSEATQGYGYTF.

With regard to this clonotype: A much bigger clone sits one base away, suggesting this may be a read error. CDR3 protein: CSARDLVQAYGQYF. The CDR3 DNA reads TGCAGTGCTAGAGATTTAGTACAGGCCTACGGGCAGTACTTC. The chain is built from TRBV20-1 and TRBJ2-7; D is possibly TRBD1 (5 bases). Germline CDR1 reads DFQATT; CDR2 reads SNEGSKA (reference sequence). The length of the CDR3 is 14 residues.

The chain uses TRBV2 and TRBJ2-6, with 14 bases identical to TRBD2. Germline CDR1 and CDR2: SNHLY and FYNNEI. The CDR3 totals 18 residues. Unmatched junction bases numbered 6, after V lost 4 bases and J lost 4 bases. Written as DNA, the CDR3 is TGTGCCAGCAGTGCCGTGGGACTAGCGGGAGTAGGGGCCAACGTCCTGACTTTC. Protein product: CASSAVGLAGVGANVLTF.

The chain links TRBV28 to TRBJ1-5; 10 bases line up with TRBD1. The CDR3 runs 15 residues. V lost 8 bases to trimming and J lost 7 bases; unmatched junction nucleotides: 11. Germline CDR1 is MDHEN and CDR2 is SYDVKM. CDR3 sequence (DNA): TGTGCCAGCTCGACTCGGCGGACAGGGGGACAGCCCCAGCATTTT. Translation gives CASSTRRTGGQPQHF.

This clonotype showed up many times. One base away lies a much larger clone, so this may be a sequencing read error. CDR3 protein: CASSSSGGVTEQYF. The DNA of the CDR3 is TGTGCCAGCAGTTCCAGCGGGGGGGTGACTGAGCAGTACTTC. The chain recombines TRBV7-3 with TRBJ2-5, with 10 bases identical to TRBD2. The CDR3 has 14 amino acids. Germline values: CDR1 SGHTA, CDR2 FQGTGA. V dropped 6 bases and J dropped 11; count of bases not matched to a gene: 12.

This clonotype has ten or more counts. The CDR3 DNA follows: TGTGCCAGCAGCCCCGGTGGCCAGGACCAAGAGACCCAGTACTTC. Amino acids: CASSPGGQDQETQYF. The rearrangement uses TRBV7-2 and TRBJ2-5; no clear D gene. The V gene's germline CDR1 is SGHTA and CDR2 FQGNSA. Trimming pared 5 bases from V and 0 bases from J, leaving 13 bases between. This CDR3 is built from 15 residues. The full variable domain, in which reference TRBV7-2 and TRBJ2-5 provide the parts outside the CDR3, is GAGVSQSPSNKVTEKGKDVELRCDPISGHTALYWYRQSLGQGLEFLIYFQGNSAPDKSGLPSDRFSAERTGGSVSTLTIQRTQQEDSAVYLCASSPGGQDQETQYFGPGTRLLVL.